This is a list of T cell receptor beta chains from one sample in a study of graft-versus-host responses after intestinal transplantation. This table comes from immunoSEQ multiplex PCR, and its TCRdb copy is limited to in-frame clones, with some not included. The sample has about 37,000 clones; 75% to 90% are singletons. Specimen: ileum tissue, collected roughly 200 days after intestinal transplant. These TCRs come from a human patient who received an intestinal transplant, so some T cells may come from the graft donor. Each CDR3 is given with its conserved first and last residue. The D gene is left open where the match is weak. The size entry is marked missing in some rows and otherwise reads once, few, many or a size class.

length,size,D,V,J,DNA,CDR3
16,NA,NA,TRBV7-8,TRBJ2-5,TGTGCCAGCAGCTTAGGAGGGGGTTTAAGAGAAGAGACCCAGTACTTC,CASSLGGGLREETQYF
14,NA,NA,TRBV7-9,TRBJ2-7,TGTGCCAGCAGCGGGGGCAGGGCCCCCCCGGAGCAGTACTTC,CASSGGRAPPEQYF
14,NA,NA,TRBV10-1,TRBJ2-2,TGCGCCAGCAGTGAGTCCCTTTTCACCGGGGAGCTGTTTTTT,CASSESLFTGELFF
14,few,NA,TRBV5-1,TRBJ2-7,TGCGCCAGCAGCCACCCGGGACAACCCTACGAGCAGTACTTC,CASSHPGQPYEQYF
14,few,TRBD1,TRBV27,TRBJ2-7,TGTGCCAGCAGTTCACACACGACAGGGACCGAGCAGTACTTC,CASSSHTTGTEQYF
17,NA,TRBD2,TRBV5-1,TRBJ2-7,TGCGCCAGCAGCTCTAGACTAGCTCCCCTGAGAGCGTACGAGCAGTACTTC,CASSSRLAPLRAYEQYF
16,once,TRBD1,TRBV5-4,TRBJ2-2,TGTGCCAGCAGGGAAGGACAGGGAAGGAACACCGGGGAGCTGTTTTTT,CASREGQGRNTGELFF
20,NA,NA,TRBV5-1,TRBJ2-3,TGCGCCAGCAGCCCTCGGGCGGGAAGAAGAGGGGGGTATAGCACAGATACGCAGTATTTT,CASSPRAGRRGGYSTDTQYF
14,NA,TRBD2,TRBV27,TRBJ2-3,TGTGCCAGCAGTTCTGGACTAGCCCCAGATACGCAGTATTTT,CASSSGLAPDTQYF
12,NA,NA,TRBV6-6,TRBJ2-7,TGTGCCAGCAGTACGTACAGCTACGAGCAGTACTTC,CASSTYSYEQYF
16,NA,NA,TRBV5-4,TRBJ2-1,TGTGCCAGCAGCTTGGCCCAGAGCTCCTACCCGGGAGAGCAGTTCTTC,CASSLAQSSYPGEQFF
15,NA,NA,TRBV7-9,TRBJ2-7,TGTGCCAGCAGCGCTCTGGGAGTGCCGGCCTACGAGCAGTACTTC,CASSALGVPAYEQYF
15,NA,TRBD1,TRBV6-6,TRBJ2-7,TGTGCCAGCAGCAGCCGGGACAGGGGAGGAGTAGAGCAGTACTTC,CASSSRDRGGVEQYF
12,few,NA,TRBV6-5,TRBJ1-6,TGTGCCAGCAGGGAAACAGGACAATCCCTCCACTTT,CASRETGQSLHF
15,NA,NA,TRBV5-8,TRBJ2-7,TGTGCCAGCAGCAGCCCTTGGGCCAGCTCCTACGAGCAGTACTTC,CASSSPWASSYEQYF
17,NA,TRBD1,TRBV5-1,TRBJ1-5,TGCGCCAGCAGCTTGGGACCACAGGGGGCTGACAATCAGCCCCAGCATTTT,CASSLGPQGADNQPQHF
15,once,TRBD2,TRBV7-7,TRBJ2-5,TGTGCTAGCAGCCCAAGACTAGCTTCTCAAGAGACCCAGTACTTC,CASSPRLASQETQYF